The entry that follows covers one TCR beta chain sequence. No antigen is known for it. No much larger clone exists at a distance of one base, and base qualities are not known. The CDR3 regions of human TCRbeta chains were subjected to immunosequencing. From the authors' description of their analysis: TCRs in the repertoires were matched against a reference library of SARS-CoV-2-specific TCRs that had been generated with the MIRA antigen-specificity platform. Breadth meant the fraction of unique TCRs that were SARS-CoV-2-associated, whereas depth meant the fraction of total T cells that were SARS-CoV-2-associated. Using the MIRA data, each spike-specific TCR was mapped to the spike region that the TCR reacts to and placed in a CD4 or CD8 class. Log10-transformed breadth and depth values were compared by one-way ANOVA with Sidak's multiple comparisons tests. Not all clones reach the TCRdb copy of this immuneACCESS table, which keeps in-frame sequences only. Checked studies attribute under half of the gap to unresolved V genes and leave the rest unexplained. V and J calls and clone size follow that table, whereas D and trimming were derived from the DNA. The sample has 100,000 to 150,000 clones on record, 80% to 95% of them singletons. The ten largest clones take up around 8.2% of the sample.

The label giving this sample's time point can be read as: about 28 days (+/-7) after the second vaccine dose. AZD1222 recipients whose second dose came at about 4 weeks and those whose second dose came at about 12 weeks were combined into one group, since spike-specific TCR depth and breadth did not differ between the two schedules. Samples from vaccinated people were obtained from the UK trials COV001 and COV002, which included a single-blind randomized controlled phase 2/3 trial of AZD1222 (ChAdOx1 nCoV-19) in healthy adults. For TCRbeta chain sequencing, PBMC samples from trial participants were taken at day 0 and at day 28 after the second dose. These data come from a study of T cell responses to AZD1222 COVID-19 vaccine (dated by TCRdb to the early 2020s). For the wider study: A total of roughly 240 trial participants underwent TCR sequencing, of whom about 210 received two doses of AZD1222 and 26 received two doses of the MenACWY control vaccine. Trial participants were enrolled by age into 18-55, 56-69 and 70-plus year subgroups, with about 150, 27 and 61 TCR-sequenced participants respectively.

The study at large found these results: Participants were mostly white British, with more females than males. The authors suggested clonal diversity may have been underestimated. Conclusions about previously exposed vaccinees are limited, since just five or six AZD1222 recipients were seropositive for SARS-CoV-2 at baseline. A significant rise in spike-specific TCR breadth and depth was observed after two AZD1222 doses relative to day 0 and relative to MenACWY recipients. Reportedly, close to half of the unique spike-specific TCRs recognized epitopes lying outside the regions that are mutated in the B.1.351 and B.1.1.7 variants. No day 14 peak-response samples were available, so repertoires were characterized only after the peak T cell response. The whole spike protein was spanned by vaccine-associated CD4 TCRs, and dominant responses were seen in regions 160-218 and 743-854. In the small 56-69-year group, the increase in depth fell short of significance, most likely because of low power.

This TCR was recovered from an adult who received the AZD1222 COVID-19 vaccine. The sequencing here drew on peripheral blood, taken 28 days after the second AZD1222 dose.

The CDR3 in this case is CASSFWDRANTGELFF. In nucleotide form, the sequence is TGTGCCAGCAGCTTCTGGGACAGGGCGAACACCGGGGAGCTGTTTTTT. The V and J genes are TRBV5-6 and TRBJ2-2; 9 bases in between match TRBD1. Trimming takes 2 bases off V and 0 bases off J; junction bases not matched to a gene: 2. Sequences SGHDT (CDR1) and YYEEEE (CDR2) are obtained from the germline V gene. Taken from cysteine to phenylalanine, the CDR3 has 16 residues. The only DNA kept is the CDR3, 48 bases in frame from the first base.